The text below deals with one T cell receptor beta chain. As yet, its antigen is unknown. The data originate from a study of OX40 agonist ivuxolimab in advanced cancers. Study results and limitations: The study observed clonal expansion of CD4+ and CD8+ blood T cells by week 6 at 0.1 to 3.0 mg/kg.

Drawing of blood for sampling happened at baseline, at cycle 4 day 1, and at cycle 7 day 1. Method: immunoSEQ multiplex PCR; TCRdb's copy keeps in-frame clones and lacks some. The sample lists 70,000 or so clones; about nine tenths were seen once. The CDR3 is 18 amino acids. CDR1 SGHTS and CDR2 YDEGEE come from the germline V gene. V lost 4 bases and J lost 0, with 19 bases in between. The gene calls are TRBV5-8 and TRBJ2-2, with D unclear. The sequencing used CD4+ or CD8+ T cells sorted from blood, collected in a trial of the OX40 agonist ivuxolimab. This receptor was taken from an adult with an advanced solid tumor such as melanoma, head and neck, liver or kidney cancer. The CDR3 spells CASSLVVQPIANTGELFF. As DNA, the CDR3 is TGTGCCAGCAGCCTCGTGGTCCAGCCTATCGCGAACACCGGGGAGCTGTTTTTT.